The 29 T cell receptor beta chains listed next were all sequenced from one sample in a study of cytomegalovirus exposure and HLA in healthy donors. Primers included in the PCR were 60 Vbeta and 13 Jbeta primers. Clones were sequenced by immunoSEQ multiplex PCR, and TCRdb holds only the in-frame ones, with some missing. The data show about 130,000 clones, about 82% seen once. Material: PBMCs. The receptors originated from a young man in good health and CMV-seronegative.

This rearrangement joins TRBV18 to TRBJ2-1; D possibly corresponds to TRBD2 (5 bases). CDR3 length equals 14 residues. The ends were cut back, 3 bases at V and 9 bases at J, with 15 bases in the middle. CDR1 and CDR2 from the germline V gene are KGHSH and LQKENI. CDR3 sequence (DNA): TGTGCCAGCTCACCTGGACTTCTTCGGGGTGAGCAGTTCTTC. It is translated as CASSPGLLRGEQFF.

The V and J genes are TRBV10-3 and TRBJ2-5; 7 bases map to TRBD1. Unmatched junction bases numbered 3, after V lost 4 bases and J lost 4 bases. Germline CDR1 and CDR2: ENHRY and SYGVKD. This CDR3 spans 13 amino acids. CDR3 residues: CAISGDSLETQYF. The CDR3, as DNA: TGTGCCATCAGTGGGGACAGTCTAGAGACCCAGTACTTC.

This clone was found a few times. This chain uses TRBV6-6 with TRBJ1-3; no clear D. Germline loops: CDR1 MNHNY, CDR2 SVGAGI (reference sequence). The CDR3 consists of 15 residues. V was shortened by 6 bases and J by 2 bases, with 14 bases between the two germline ends. CDR3 in amino acids: CASRFTTKTGNTIYF. CDR3 coding DNA: TGTGCCAGCAGATTCACAACGAAAACTGGAAACACCATATATTTT.

The chain has TRBV7-2 and TRBJ2-7; maybe TRBD1 (5 bases). The CDR3 is 16 residues long. Germline assignment: CDR1 SGHTA and CDR2 FQGNSA. Between the trimmed V and J ends, which lost 0 bases and 2 bases, there was a span of 14 bases. CDR3 in DNA: TGTGCCAGCAGCTTAGCCCACCGACAGAGAACCTACGAGCAGTACTTC. Its protein is CASSLAHRQRTYEQYF.

This clone was seen only a few times. This chain joins TRBV5-6 and TRBJ1-4; TRBD1 matches at 9 bases. Germline CDR1 and CDR2: SGHDT and YYEEEE. Losses at the gene ends were 4 bases for V and 5 bases for J; bases not matched to a gene: 3. The CDR3 spans 14 residues. The CDR3 spells CASSPDRGNEKLFF. The DNA of the CDR3 is TGTGCCAGCAGCCCGGACAGGGGAAATGAAAAACTGTTTTTT.

This chain links TRBV10-3 with TRBJ2-7, with TRBD2 matching over 7 bases. CDR3 size: 14 residues. The V gene end was trimmed by 0 bases and the J gene end by 2 bases; junction bases not matched to a gene: 1. The germline V gene has CDR1 ENHRY and CDR2 SYGVKD. CDR3 sequence reads: CAISESGGTYEQYF. The CDR3 coding sequence is TGTGCCATCAGTGAGTCGGGAGGGACCTACGAGCAGTACTTC.

The V call is TRBV7-9, the J call TRBJ2-5; TRBD1 might be the D (7 bases). The length of the CDR3 is 16 residues. The germline V and J ends were trimmed by 3 bases and 2 bases, with 16 bases remaining between them. Germline V gene lookup returns CDR1 SEHNR and CDR2 FQNEAQ (reference sequence). CDR3 amino acids: CASSFPRDSEQETQYF. In nucleotides, the CDR3 is TGTGCCAGCAGCTTCCCGCGGGACAGTGAACAAGAGACCCAGTACTTC.

This chain links TRBV6-6 with TRBJ2-1; a possible D gene is TRBD2 (7 bases). The germline CDR1 and CDR2 sequences are MNHNY and SVGAGI (reference sequence). V was cut by 8 bases and J by 7 bases, with 18 bases left in between. The CDR3 has 14 amino acids. Here the CDR3 reads CASGGGRVKNEQFF. The DNA for the CDR3 is TGTGCCAGCGGCGGGGGCAGGGTGAAAAATGAGCAGTTCTTC.

This clone appeared once. This chain links TRBV28 with TRBJ1-4; D is possibly TRBD1 (5 bases). Germline V lookup: CDR1 MDHEN, CDR2 SYDVKM. The CDR3 is made up of 16 amino acids. V was trimmed by 5 bases and J by 2 bases, leaving 15 bases between them. In nucleotides, the CDR3 is TGTGCCAGCAGTCCCCTCACAGGTGCCACTAATGAAAAACTGTTTTTT. Translation: CASSPLTGATNEKLFF.

The gene calls are TRBV6-1 and TRBJ2-5; TRBD1 matches at 9 bases. Germline trimming cut 10 bases from V and 9 bases from J; bases unmatched to any gene: 6. The CDR3 covers 11 residues. The germline V gene encodes CDR1 MNHNS and CDR2 SASEGT. The CDR3 loop is CATIQGAPQYF. Written as DNA, the CDR3 is TGTGCCACAATACAGGGGGCTCCCCAGTACTTC.

This chain joins TRBV18 and TRBJ1-3, with 10 nucleotides matching TRBD1. The CDR3 is 16 residues long. From germline, CDR1 is KGHSH and CDR2 LQKENI. V dropped 4 bases and J dropped 4; count of bases not matched to a gene: 7. CDR3 nucleotides: TGTGCCAGCTCACTACTCGGGACAGGGGCCGGAAACACCATATATTTT. It specifies CASSLLGTGAGNTIYF.

This clone was observed a single time. This sequence joins TRBV30 and TRBJ1-3; no clear D gene. The CDR3 has 16 amino acids. Germline values: CDR1 GTSNPN, CDR2 SVGIG (reference sequence). Trimming left V 6 bases short and J 0 bases short, with 18 bases between. The CDR3 spells CACNPGRIFSGNTIYF. CDR3 sequence (DNA): TGTGCCTGCAACCCTGGGAGGATCTTCTCTGGAAACACCATATATTTT.

The chain has TRBV10-3 and TRBJ1-1, with D hard to call. Per the germline V gene, CDR1 is ENHRY and CDR2 is SYGVKD. There are 13 residues in the CDR3. Trimming removed 0 bases from V and 8 bases from J, with 10 bases in between. The chain's CDR3 is CAISESPAGEAFF. CDR3 nucleotide sequence: TGTGCCATCAGTGAGTCCCCGGCAGGCGAAGCTTTCTTT.

The chain uses TRBV29-1 and TRBJ2-7; tentatively, D is TRBD2 (6 bases). Germline V gene lookup returns CDR1 SQVTM and CDR2 ANQGSEA. Trimming removed 6 bases at V and 7 bases at J, with 25 bases between. There are 15 residues in the CDR3. The CDR3 spells CSVAKTSGGWDEQYF. CDR3 nucleotides: TGCAGCGTCGCTAAGACTAGTGGGGGTTGGGATGAGCAGTACTTC.

The chain carries TRBV28 and TRBJ2-7; 9 bases are a match to TRBD1. Germline CDR1 reads MDHEN; CDR2 reads SYDVKM. J gave up 5 bases and V 6 bases, and 14 bases lay outside the gene matches. The CDR3 has 16 amino acids. This CDR3 reads CASRATDRGFPNEQYF. As DNA, the CDR3 is TGTGCCAGCAGAGCAACGGACAGGGGATTCCCCAACGAGCAGTACTTC.

The J gene is TRBJ2-3, the V gene TRBV29-1; TRBD2 aligns across 10 bases. This CDR3 is built from 13 residues. CDR1 SQVTM and CDR2 ANQGSEA come from the germline V gene. Trimming removed 3 bases from V and 6 bases from J; junction bases left unmatched: 3. In DNA form, the CDR3 reads TGCAGCGTTGATCCTAGCGGGGGCGATACGCAGTATTTT. Amino acid sequence: CSVDPSGGDTQYF.

The V and J genes are TRBV2 and TRBJ2-2, with no clear D. Trimming took off 3 bases at V and 1 base at J, with 9 bases between the two ends. The germline CDR1 and CDR2 sequences are SNHLY and FYNNEI. This CDR3 spans 15 amino acids. CDR3 residues: CASSEVRLNTGELFF. In DNA, the CDR3 is TGTGCCAGCAGTGAGGTGAGGTTGAACACCGGGGAGCTGTTTTTT. Full variable domain (outside the CDR3, taken from reference TRBV2 and TRBJ2-2): EPEVTQTPSHQVTQMGQEVILRCVPISNHLYFYWYRQILGQKVEFLVSFYNNEISEKSEIFDDQFSVERPDGSNFTLKIRSTKLEDSAMYFCASSEVRLNTGELFFGEGSRLTVL.

The V gene is TRBV6-5, the J gene TRBJ2-7; 8 bases align to TRBD1. This CDR3 is built from 13 residues. V trimming: 5 bases; J trimming: 1 base; junction bases outside the gene matches: 1. From germline, CDR1 is MNHEY and CDR2 SVGAGI. CDR3 sequence (DNA): TGTGCCAGCAGTAGACAGGGGTCCTACGAGCAGTACTTC. It encodes CASSRQGSYEQYF.

The V gene is TRBV6-1, the J gene TRBJ2-6, with no clear D. The V end was cut by 4 bases, the J end by 0 bases, with 13 bases between. From germline, CDR1 is MNHNS and CDR2 SASEGT. The CDR3 contains 17 residues. CDR3 region: CASSVAGPTSGANVLTF. The CDR3 coding sequence is TGTGCCAGCAGTGTGGCAGGCCCGACCTCTGGGGCCAACGTCCTGACTTTC.

The chain links TRBV6-5 to TRBJ2-5; D remains ambiguous. Deletions cut 6 bases from V and 9 bases from J, with 17 bases between. Germline loops: CDR1 MNHEY, CDR2 SVGAGI. The length of the CDR3 is 13 residues. The chain's CDR3 is CASSLTFGVPQYF. The CDR3 bases are TGTGCCAGCAGCCTGACATTTGGTGTACCCCAGTACTTC.

The V gene is TRBV18, the J gene TRBJ2-7; 9 nucleotides match TRBD1. The CDR3 contains 17 residues. Germline V CDR1 and CDR2: KGHSH, LQKENI. V shed 3 bases, J shed 0 bases, and the junction held 9 bases outside the gene matches. CDR3 amino acids: CASSPSRDRVDSYEQYF. As DNA, the CDR3 is TGTGCCAGCTCACCCTCCCGGGACAGGGTAGACTCCTACGAGCAGTACTTC.

This sequence joins TRBV7-2 and TRBJ2-1, with a possible D match to TRBD1 (6 bases). The length of the CDR3 is 15 residues. The germline gives CDR1 SGHTA, CDR2 FQGNSA. The V and J ends lost 1 base and 0 bases respectively, with 7 bases between them. The CDR3 DNA follows: TGTGCCAGCAGCTTAGGGACAGCCTCCTACAATGAGCAGTTCTTC. It yields the protein CASSLGTASYNEQFF.

The chain uses TRBV6-1 and TRBJ1-2, with D uncertain. This CDR3 region has 14 residues. Germline V CDR1 and CDR2: MNHNS, SASEGT. V lost 2 bases and J lost 2, with 9 bases in between. The DNA for the CDR3 is TGTGCCAGCAGTGAAAGACTGAACAACTATGGCTACACCTTC. Amino acid sequence: CASSERLNNYGYTF.

This clone turned up a few times. The chain uses TRBV4-2 and TRBJ2-1, with 9 bases fitting TRBD2. CDR1 is LGHNA, CDR2 YNFKEQ, per germline. This CDR3 has 16 residues. The V segment lost 0 bases and the J segment 5 bases; nucleotides outside the gene matches: 5. The CDR3 region is CASSQDSGLAHNEQFF. The CDR3 region has the DNA TGTGCCAGCAGCCAAGATTCGGGACTAGCCCACAATGAGCAGTTCTTC.

This chain uses TRBV27 with TRBJ2-1; 7 bases align to TRBD2. Germline values: CDR1 MNHEY, CDR2 SMNVEV (reference sequence). The CDR3 runs 15 residues. J was trimmed by 9 bases and V by 1 base; bases with no gene match: 9. This CDR3 reads CASSLLAAGVGEQFF. The CDR3 DNA reads as TGTGCCAGCAGTTTATTGGCGGCGGGGGTAGGTGAGCAGTTCTTC.

V is TRBV19 and J is TRBJ1-4; D might be TRBD1 (6 bases). V was shortened by 7 bases and J by 4 bases, with 13 bases between the two germline ends. The CDR3 runs to 14 residues. The V gene's germline CDR1 is LNHDA and CDR2 SQIVND (reference sequence). The CDR3 loop reads CASTGGQRNEKLFF. For the CDR3, the DNA is TGTGCCAGTACAGGAGGACAGCGTAATGAAAAACTGTTTTTT.

V gene TRBV4-3 combines with J gene TRBJ1-1; D perhaps matches TRBD1 (6 bases). Germline V gives CDR1 LGHNA, CDR2 YSLEER. The germline V and J ends were trimmed by 2 bases and 5 bases, with 12 bases remaining between them. The CDR3 length is 14 residues. The CDR3 reads CASSQTAGETEAFF. The CDR3 DNA follows: TGCGCCAGCAGCCAAACGGCAGGGGAAACTGAAGCTTTCTTT.

The rearrangement uses TRBV15 and TRBJ1-5, with 10 bases that match TRBD1. This CDR3 is built from 17 residues. The germline V gene encodes CDR1 LNHNV and CDR2 YYDKDF (reference sequence). V lost 3 bases, J lost 0 bases, and 5 bases stayed unmatched. The CDR3 is CATSSGTGESSNQPQHF. The CDR3 region has the DNA TGTGCCACCAGCAGTGGGACAGGGGAATCTAGCAATCAGCCCCAGCATTTT.

This clone occurred once. This CDR3 reads CASSQVAGGMEETQYF. CDR3 DNA: TGCGCCAGCAGCCAAGTAGCGGGAGGGATGGAGGAGACCCAGTACTTC. V is TRBV4-3 and J is TRBJ2-5, with 11 bases that match TRBD2. With 1 base clipped from V and 5 bases from J, the junction kept 6 bases outside the gene matches. CDR1 and CDR2 (germline): LGHNA, YSLEER. The CDR3 runs 16 residues.